This T cell receptor beta chain was sequenced during a study of blood T cells in healthy people across ages. Overall study results and limits: Diversity of TCR beta per million T cells declined in a roughly linear way with age. Comparison with aged donors showed that long-lived donors had more naive CD4+ cells and higher diversity.

The use of a sample-barcoded 5' primer and a J-beta primer mix characterized a second PCR of about 7 to 12 cycles. TCRdb recomputed calls from the 5' RACE reads with MiXCR, one row per CDR3 protein. This repertoire shows 1.6 million or so distinct CDR3 sequences, roughly 32% found once; its top ten account for roughly 12%. As to this clonotype: Its antigen remains unidentified.

Each donor gave 9.5 to 10 milliliters of peripheral blood. Researchers isolated at least 7 million PBMCs per sample. Germline V gives CDR1 MNHNS, CDR2 SASEGT. This CDR3 has 13 residues. V dropped 8 bases and J dropped 3; count of bases not matched to a gene: 6. The source of this sequence is a woman in her twenties or thirties in good health. The gene calls are TRBV6-1 and TRBJ2-7; 8 positions match TRBD1. Sequencing was performed on blood. The CDR3 DNA reads as TGTGCCAGCCGACCAGGGGGCGTCTACGAGCAGTACTTC. It is translated as CASRPGGVYEQYF.